This T cell receptor (beta chain) is drawn from a study of T cells after posttransplantation cyclophosphamide. TCRdb's table, derived via immunoSEQ multiplex PCR, lists solely in-frame clones and lacks some. The sample holds 20,000 to 30,000 clones, and no clone turns up only once. Study findings and constraints: Recipient CMV seropositivity and CMV reactivation strongly tracked TRB clonality.

The V end lost 4 bases, the J end lost 8 bases, and 15 bases lay between the germline ends. The germline V gene has CDR1 SGHDN and CDR2 FVKESK. This CDR3 region has 15 residues. In its sample, this clone was seen many times. Its antigen is not identified. This chain uses TRBV14 with TRBJ1-6; tentative D call: TRBD1 (6 bases). This receptor was obtained from a woman aged 45-65 years in good health, CMV-negative, and a related stem cell transplant donor. The specimen was PBMCs. The CDR3 DNA reads TGTGCCAGCAGCCCGACAGGTTTGGTGGATTCACCCCTCCACTTT. Its translation: CASSPTGLVDSPLHF.